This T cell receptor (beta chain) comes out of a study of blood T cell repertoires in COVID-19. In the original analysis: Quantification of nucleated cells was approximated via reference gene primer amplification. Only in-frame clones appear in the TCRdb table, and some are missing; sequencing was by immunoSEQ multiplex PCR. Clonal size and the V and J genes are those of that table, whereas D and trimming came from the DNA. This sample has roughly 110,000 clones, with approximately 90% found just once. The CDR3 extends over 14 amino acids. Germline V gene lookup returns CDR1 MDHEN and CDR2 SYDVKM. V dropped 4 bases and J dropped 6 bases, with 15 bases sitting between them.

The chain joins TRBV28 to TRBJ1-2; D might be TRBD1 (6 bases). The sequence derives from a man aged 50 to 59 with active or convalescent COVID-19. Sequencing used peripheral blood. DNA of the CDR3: TGTGCCAGCAGTTATGGAGTCAGGGGCAATGGCTACACCTTC. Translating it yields CASSYGVRGNGYTF.